The rows below give T cell receptor beta chains drawn from one sample of a study of lymphopenia after photon versus proton radiotherapy. Repertoires were generated with immunoSEQ multiplex PCR, while TCRdb's copy carries only in-frame clones and drops some. The sample has about 22,000 clones; about nine tenths are singletons. The material was peripheral blood, obtained from a patient treated with proton-based radiotherapy. These receptors were collected from a woman aged 70 to 79 with pancreatic cancer. Some clones in this sample may be carry-over from other donors' samples. Each CDR3 is given without its conserved first and last residue.

TRBJ2-7,TRBV9,ASSVAAGAYEQY
TRBJ1-1,TRBV7-2,ASSSVKGQGWPEAF
TRBJ2-7,TRBV29-1,SVKDSYEQY
TRBJ2-1,TRBV11-2,ASSSRDRAGNEQF
TRBJ2-1,TRBV27,ASSQGISVNEQF
TRBJ2-6,TRBV27,ASRPPSSGANVLT
TRBJ2-3,TRBV29-1,SVRSAGRTDTQY
TRBJ1-1,TRBV11-2,ASSLDVRMNTEAF
TRBJ2-5,TRBV10-2,ASSEQAARGETQY
TRBJ2-2,TRBV6-5,ASRWTSGSSGELF
TRBJ2-3,TRBV7-2,ASRSSTAPTDTQY
TRBJ1-1,TRBV7-2,ASSFDSWNTEAF
TRBJ1-2,TRBV28,ASTLTGTAGYT
TRBJ1-2,TRBV7-2,ASSLAQGSGSGYT
TRBJ2-1,TRBV30,ASNVNPGQISYNEQF
TRBJ1-6,TRBV6-1,ASSMAGVNSPLH
TRBJ1-4,TRBV4-1,ASSQVTGTNEKLF
TRBJ2-7,TRBV30,AWSVQGAGLAGSYEQY
TRBJ2-3,TRBV27,ASSSRGLGGLDTQY
TRBJ1-5,TRBV5-1,ASSLDGDTNQPQH
TRBJ1-4,TRBV7-6,ASSLGNRGEKLF
TRBJ2-7,TRBV21-1,ASCSRDSQDYEQY
TRBJ2-7,TRBV7-9,ASSLSSEQY
TRBJ1-2,TRBV25-1,ASSDGRGLEGYT
TRBJ2-3,TRBV11-2,ASSLGGGRATDTQY
TRBJ1-1,TRBV6-5,ASSYSGRRTEAF
TRBJ2-1,TRBV11-2,ASSLGIGTGVEQF
TRBJ2-7,TRBV23-1,ASSLRLAGGPC
TRBJ2-2,TRBV18,ASSLEGVTGELF
TRBJ2-1,TRBV15,ATSNLGLALNEQF
TRBJ2-7,TRBV4-1,ASSQVAGGPNNYEQY
TRBJ1-1,TRBV27,ASSGQGSNTEAF
TRBJ2-3,TRBV27,ASSLSGVGDTQY
TRBJ2-2,TRBV10-3,ATSGLAGNTGELF
TRBJ2-2,TRBV2,ASRYYLHGELF
TRBJ2-4,TRBV6-6,ASSYSTAGAKNIQY